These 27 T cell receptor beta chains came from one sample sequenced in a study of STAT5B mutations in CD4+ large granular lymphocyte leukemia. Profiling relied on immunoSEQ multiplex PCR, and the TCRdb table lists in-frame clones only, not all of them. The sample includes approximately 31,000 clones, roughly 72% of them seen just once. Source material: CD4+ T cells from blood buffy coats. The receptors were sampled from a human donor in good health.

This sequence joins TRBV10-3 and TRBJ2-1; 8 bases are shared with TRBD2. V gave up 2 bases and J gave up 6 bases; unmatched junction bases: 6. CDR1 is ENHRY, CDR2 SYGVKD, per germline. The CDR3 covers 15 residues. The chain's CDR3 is CAISERSGAINEQFF. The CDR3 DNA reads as TGTGCCATCAGTGAGCGTAGCGGGGCGATCAATGAGCAGTTCTTC.

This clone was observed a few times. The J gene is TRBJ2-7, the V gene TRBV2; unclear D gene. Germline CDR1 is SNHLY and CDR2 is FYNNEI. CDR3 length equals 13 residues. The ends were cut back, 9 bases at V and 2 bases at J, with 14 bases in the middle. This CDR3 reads CASSFFPPYEQYF. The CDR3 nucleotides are TGTGCCAGTAGCTTTTTCCCCCCCTACGAGCAGTACTTC.

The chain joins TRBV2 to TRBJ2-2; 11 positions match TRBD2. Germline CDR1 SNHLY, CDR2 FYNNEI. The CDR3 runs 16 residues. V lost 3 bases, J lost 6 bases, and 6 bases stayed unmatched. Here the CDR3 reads CASSDWVAGGAGELFF. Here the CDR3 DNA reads TGTGCCAGCAGTGATTGGGTAGCGGGGGGGGCCGGGGAGCTGTTTTTT.

The DNA for the CDR3 is TGTGCCAGCAGTCGACCACAGGGTTCCTCTGGAAACACCATATATTTT. Translated: CASSRPQGSSGNTIYF. The chain joins TRBV6-6 to TRBJ1-3; TRBD1 is a possible D gene (6 bases). Germline values: CDR1 MNHNY, CDR2 SVGAGI (reference sequence). The CDR3 has 16 residues. V was trimmed by 5 bases and J by 0 bases, leaving 14 bases between them.

CDR3 nucleotide sequence: TGTGCCAGCAGCTTAGGGAGCACAGATACGCAGTATTTT. Protein: CASSLGSTDTQYF. This chain connects TRBV11-3 to TRBJ2-3; D remains ambiguous. This CDR3 contains 13 residues. V was shortened by 1 base and J by 0 bases, with 2 bases between the two germline ends. CDR1 SGHNT and CDR2 YENEEA come from the germline V gene.

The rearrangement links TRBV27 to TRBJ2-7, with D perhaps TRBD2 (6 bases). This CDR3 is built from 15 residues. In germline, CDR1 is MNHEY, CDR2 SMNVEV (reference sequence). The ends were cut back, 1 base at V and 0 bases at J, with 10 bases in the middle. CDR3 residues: CASSLLTRYSYEQYF. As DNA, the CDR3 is TGTGCCAGCAGTTTATTGACTAGGTACTCCTACGAGCAGTACTTC.

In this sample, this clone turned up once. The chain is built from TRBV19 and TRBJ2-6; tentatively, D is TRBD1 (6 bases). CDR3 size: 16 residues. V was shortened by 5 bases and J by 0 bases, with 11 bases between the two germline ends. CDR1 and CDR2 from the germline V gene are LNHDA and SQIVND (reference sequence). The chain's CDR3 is CASSFGQFSGANVLTF. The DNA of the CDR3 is TGTGCCAGTAGTTTCGGACAGTTCTCTGGGGCCAACGTCCTGACTTTC.

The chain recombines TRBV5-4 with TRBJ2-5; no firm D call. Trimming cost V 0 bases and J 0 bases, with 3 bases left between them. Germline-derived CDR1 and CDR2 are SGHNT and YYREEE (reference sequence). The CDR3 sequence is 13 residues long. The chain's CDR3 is CASSLENQETQYF. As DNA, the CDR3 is TGTGCCAGCAGCTTGGAAAACCAAGAGACCCAGTACTTC.

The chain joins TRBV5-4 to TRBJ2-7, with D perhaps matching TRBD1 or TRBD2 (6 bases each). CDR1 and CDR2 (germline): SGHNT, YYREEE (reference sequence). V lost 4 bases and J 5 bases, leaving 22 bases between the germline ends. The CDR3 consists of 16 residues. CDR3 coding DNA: TGTGCCAGCAGCCCAGCGATAGGGGGGCCGACGAACGAGCAGTACTTC. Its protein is CASSPAIGGPTNEQYF.

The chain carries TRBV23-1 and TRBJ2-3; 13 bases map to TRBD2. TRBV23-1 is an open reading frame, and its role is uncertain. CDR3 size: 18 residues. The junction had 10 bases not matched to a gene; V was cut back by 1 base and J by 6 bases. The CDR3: CASSQLGLAGISRDTQYF. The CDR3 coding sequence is TGCGCCAGCAGTCAATTGGGACTAGCGGGGATATCAAGGGATACGCAGTATTTT.

CDR3 sequence reads: CASSPRQGGDSPLHF. The CDR3 DNA sequence: TGTGCCAGCTCACCCCGGCAGGGAGGGGATTCACCCCTCCACTTT. This chain connects TRBV18 to TRBJ1-6; perhaps TRBD1 as D (5 bases). V was shortened by 3 bases and J by 8 bases, with 14 bases between the two germline ends. The V gene's germline CDR1 is KGHSH and CDR2 LQKENI. The CDR3 runs to 15 residues.

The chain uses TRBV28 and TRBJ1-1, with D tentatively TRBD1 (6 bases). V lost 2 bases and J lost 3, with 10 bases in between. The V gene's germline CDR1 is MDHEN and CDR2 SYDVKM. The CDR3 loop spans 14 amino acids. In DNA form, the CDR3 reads TGTGCCAGCAGTTTAGCGGGACATTACACTGAAGCTTTCTTT. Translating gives CASSLAGHYTEAFF. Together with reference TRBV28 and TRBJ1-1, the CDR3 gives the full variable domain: DVKVTQSSRYLVKRTGEKVFLECVQDMDHENMFWYRQDPGLGLRLIYFSYDVKMKEKGDIPEGYSVSREKKERFSLILESASTNQTSMYLCASSLAGHYTEAFFGQGTRLTVV.

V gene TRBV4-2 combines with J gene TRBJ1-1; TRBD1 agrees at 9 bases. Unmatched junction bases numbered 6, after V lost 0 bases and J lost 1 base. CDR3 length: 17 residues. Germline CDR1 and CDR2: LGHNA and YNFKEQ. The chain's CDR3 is CASSQEQGARGNTEAFF. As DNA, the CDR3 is TGTGCCAGCAGCCAAGAACAGGGGGCGAGGGGGAACACTGAAGCTTTCTTT.

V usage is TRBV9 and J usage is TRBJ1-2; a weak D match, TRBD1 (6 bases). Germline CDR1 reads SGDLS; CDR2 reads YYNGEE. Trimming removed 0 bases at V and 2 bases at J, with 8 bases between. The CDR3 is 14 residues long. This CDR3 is CASSVEGGNYGYTF. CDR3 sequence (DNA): TGTGCCAGCAGCGTAGAGGGGGGGAACTATGGCTACACCTTC.

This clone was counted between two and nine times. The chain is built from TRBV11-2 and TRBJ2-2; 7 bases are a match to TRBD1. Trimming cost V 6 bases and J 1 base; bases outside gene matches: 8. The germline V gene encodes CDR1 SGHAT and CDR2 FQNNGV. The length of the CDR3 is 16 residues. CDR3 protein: CASSKGGQENTGELFF. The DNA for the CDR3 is TGTGCCAGCAGTAAGGGCGGACAGGAGAACACCGGGGAGCTGTTTTTT.

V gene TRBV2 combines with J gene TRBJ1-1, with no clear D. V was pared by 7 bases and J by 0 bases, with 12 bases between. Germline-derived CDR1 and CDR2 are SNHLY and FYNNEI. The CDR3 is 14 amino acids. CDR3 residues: CASILTSLNTEAFF. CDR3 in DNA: TGTGCCAGCATCTTGACAAGTTTGAACACTGAAGCTTTCTTT.

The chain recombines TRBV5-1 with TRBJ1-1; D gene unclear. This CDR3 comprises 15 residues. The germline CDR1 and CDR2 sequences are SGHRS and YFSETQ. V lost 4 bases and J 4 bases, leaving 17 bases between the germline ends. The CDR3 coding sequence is TGCGCCAGCAGCCCCGAGCCGGGTGCTTTCACTGAAGCTTTCTTT. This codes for CASSPEPGAFTEAFF.

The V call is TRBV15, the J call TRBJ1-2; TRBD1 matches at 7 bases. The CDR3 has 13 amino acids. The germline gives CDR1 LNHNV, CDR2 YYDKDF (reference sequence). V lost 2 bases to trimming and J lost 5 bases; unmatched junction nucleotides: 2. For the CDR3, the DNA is TGTGCCACCAGCAGACAACAGGGGTATGGCTACACCTTC. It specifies CATSRQQGYGYTF.

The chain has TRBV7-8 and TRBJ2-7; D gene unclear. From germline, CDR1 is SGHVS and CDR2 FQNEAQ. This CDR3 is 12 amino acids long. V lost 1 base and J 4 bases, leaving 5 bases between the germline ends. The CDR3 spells CASSLGEYEQYF. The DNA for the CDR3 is TGTGCCAGCAGCTTAGGAGAGTACGAGCAGTACTTC.

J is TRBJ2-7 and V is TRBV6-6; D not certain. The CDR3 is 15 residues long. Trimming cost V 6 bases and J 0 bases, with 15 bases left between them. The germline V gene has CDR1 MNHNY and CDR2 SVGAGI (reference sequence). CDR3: CASRNNKAGSYEQYF. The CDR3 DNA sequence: TGTGCCAGCAGAAATAATAAGGCAGGCTCCTACGAGCAGTACTTC.

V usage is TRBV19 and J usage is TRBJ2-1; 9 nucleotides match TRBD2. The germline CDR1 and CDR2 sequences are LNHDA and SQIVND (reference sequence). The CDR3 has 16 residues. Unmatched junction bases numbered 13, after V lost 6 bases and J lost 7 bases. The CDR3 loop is CASSLRGGRVSNEQFF. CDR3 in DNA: TGTGCCAGTAGCCTGCGGGGGGGCAGGGTTTCGAATGAGCAGTTCTTC.

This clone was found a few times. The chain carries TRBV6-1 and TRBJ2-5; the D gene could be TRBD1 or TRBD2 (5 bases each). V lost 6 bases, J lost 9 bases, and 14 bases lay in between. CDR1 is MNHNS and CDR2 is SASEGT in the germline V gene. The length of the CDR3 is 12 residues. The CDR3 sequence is CASRPRDASQYF. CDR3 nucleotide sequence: TGTGCCAGCAGACCCCGGGACGCCTCCCAGTACTTC.

CDR3 bases: TGCGCCAGCAGCTTGGAAGGGACAGGGCCCACAGATACGCAGTATTTT. Its protein is CASSLEGTGPTDTQYF. The chain joins TRBV5-1 to TRBJ2-3, with 9 bases matching TRBD1. V lost 0 bases to trimming and J lost 2 bases; unmatched junction nucleotides: 4. The CDR3 spans 16 residues. Germline loops: CDR1 SGHRS, CDR2 YFSETQ.

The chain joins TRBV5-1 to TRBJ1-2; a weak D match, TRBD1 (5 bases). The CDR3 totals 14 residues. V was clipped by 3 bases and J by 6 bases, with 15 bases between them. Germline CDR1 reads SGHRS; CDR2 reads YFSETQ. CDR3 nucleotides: TGCGCCAGCAGCTCGACAATGGGACCTCATGGCTACACCTTC. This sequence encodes CASSSTMGPHGYTF.

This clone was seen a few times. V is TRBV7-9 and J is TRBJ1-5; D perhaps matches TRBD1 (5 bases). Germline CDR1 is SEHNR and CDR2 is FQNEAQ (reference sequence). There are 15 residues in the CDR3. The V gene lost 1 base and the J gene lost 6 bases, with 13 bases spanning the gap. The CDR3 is CASSLGDSGSQPQHF. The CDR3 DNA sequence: TGTGCCAGCAGCTTAGGCGACAGTGGCTCTCAGCCCCAGCATTTT. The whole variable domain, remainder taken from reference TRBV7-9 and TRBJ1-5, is DTGVSQNPRHKITKRGQNVTFRCDPISEHNRLYWYRQTLGQGPEFLTYFQNEAQLEKSRLLSDRFSAERPKGSFSTLEIQRTEQGDSAMYLCASSLGDSGSQPQHFGDGTRLSIL.

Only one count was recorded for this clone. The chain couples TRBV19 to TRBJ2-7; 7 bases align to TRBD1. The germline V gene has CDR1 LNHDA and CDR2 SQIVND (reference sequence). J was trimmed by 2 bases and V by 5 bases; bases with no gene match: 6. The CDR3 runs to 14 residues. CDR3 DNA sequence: TGTGCCAGTAGTGTTCAGGGGGAAGCCTACGAGCAGTACTTC. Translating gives CASSVQGEAYEQYF.

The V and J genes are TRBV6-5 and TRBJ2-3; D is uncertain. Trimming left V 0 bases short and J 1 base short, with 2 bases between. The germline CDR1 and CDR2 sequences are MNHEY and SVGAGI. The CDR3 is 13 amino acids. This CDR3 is CASSYSGTDTQYF. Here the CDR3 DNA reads TGTGCCAGCAGTTACTCCGGCACAGATACGCAGTATTTT.